This TCR beta chain was recorded in a study of CD8+CD57+ T cells in acquired aplastic anemia. V lost 7 bases to trimming and J lost 1 base, with 14 bases between them. The CDR3 length is 13 residues. Germline V gene lookup returns CDR1 DFQATT and CDR2 SNEGSKA (reference sequence). In this sample, this clonotype turned up many times. Genomic DNA provided the template from which TCR beta VDJ and CDR3 profiles were obtained. MiXCR, applied by TCRdb to the reads, yields one record per CDR3 protein. The profile shows hundreds of thousands of distinct CDR3 sequences, about 70% of them singletons. The chain links TRBV20-1 to TRBJ2-7; a possible D gene is TRBD1 (5 bases). This clonotype originated in a human donor in good health, serving as a control. Sequenced input: sorted CD4+, CD8+, or CD8+CD57+ T cells (not recorded which) from PBMCs. For the CDR3, the DNA is TGCAGTGTACAGGACAACCTATCCTACGAGCAGTACTTC. It specifies CSVQDNLSYEQYF.